This T cell receptor (beta chain) came from a study of Ad26.COV2.S vaccination and SARS-CoV-2 variants. On the study more broadly: Participants got Ad26.COV2.S intramuscularly, once or twice 56 days apart.

This clone was detected only once. Antigen: not known. Study-wide findings and caveats: Quantification of TCR breadth and depth may have yielded underestimates of total T cell responses. Participants given vaccine showed non-spike TCR breadth similar to that of placebo recipients. Recipients given vaccine exceeded placebo recipients in spike-specific TCR breadth.

V shed 5 bases and J 6 bases; nucleotides not matched to a gene: 8. The length of the CDR3 is 15 residues. Germline CDR1 reads MDHEN; CDR2 reads SYDVKM. Treatment of the sample: some 19 received Ad26.COV2.S at low or high dose, single or two shots; roughly five received placebo; per-sample allocation not given. Specimens were obtained on day 63 following the first vaccine or placebo injection. This table comes from immunoSEQ multiplex PCR, and its TCRdb copy is limited to in-frame clones, with some not included. Of roughly 350,000 clones listed, 75% to 90% are singletons. The chain recombines TRBV28 with TRBJ2-7; 12 bases agree with TRBD1. The source was peripheral blood, collected in a trial of Ad26.COV2.S vaccine versus placebo. The sequence derives from a person aged 18-60 years who received the Ad26.COV2.S COVID-19 vaccine or a placebo. The CDR3 DNA is TGTGCCAGCAGTACTCCGGGACAGGGGGCGGGCGAGCAGTACTTC. Protein sequence: CASSTPGQGAGEQYF.